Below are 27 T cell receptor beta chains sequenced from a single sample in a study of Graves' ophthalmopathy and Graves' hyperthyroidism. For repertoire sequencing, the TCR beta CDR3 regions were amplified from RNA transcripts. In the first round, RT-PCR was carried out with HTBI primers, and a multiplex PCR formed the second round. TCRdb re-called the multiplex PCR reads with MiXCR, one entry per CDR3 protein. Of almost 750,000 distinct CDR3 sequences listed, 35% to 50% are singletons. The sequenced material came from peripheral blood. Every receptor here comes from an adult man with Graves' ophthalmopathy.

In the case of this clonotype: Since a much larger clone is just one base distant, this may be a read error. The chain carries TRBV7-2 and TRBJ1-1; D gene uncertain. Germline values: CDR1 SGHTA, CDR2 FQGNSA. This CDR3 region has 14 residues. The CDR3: CAGSLDGFSTEAFF. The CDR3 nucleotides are TGTGCCGGCAGCTTAGACGGATTTAGCACTGAAGCTTTCTTT.

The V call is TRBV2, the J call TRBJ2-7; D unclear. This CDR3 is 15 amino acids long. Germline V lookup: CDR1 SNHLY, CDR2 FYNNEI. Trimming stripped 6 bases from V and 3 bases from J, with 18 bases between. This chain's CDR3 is CASSTDPDGFYEQYF. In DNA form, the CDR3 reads TGTGCCAGCAGCACGGATCCGGACGGATTCTACGAGCAGTACTTC.

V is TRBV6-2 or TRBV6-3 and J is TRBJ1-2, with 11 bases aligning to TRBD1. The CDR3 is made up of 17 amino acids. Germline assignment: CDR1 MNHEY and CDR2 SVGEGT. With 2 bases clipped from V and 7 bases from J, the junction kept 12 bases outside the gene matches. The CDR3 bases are TGTGCCAGCAGTTACCTCGAACCCGGGACAGGGGGTTCTGGCTACACCTTC. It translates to CASSYLEPGTGGSGYTF.

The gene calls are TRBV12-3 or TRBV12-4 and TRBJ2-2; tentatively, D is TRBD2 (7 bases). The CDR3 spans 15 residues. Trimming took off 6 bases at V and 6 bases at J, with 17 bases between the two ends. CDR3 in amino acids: CASSYRTGGSGELFF. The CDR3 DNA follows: TGTGCCAGCAGCTATCGGACGGGGGGCTCCGGGGAGCTGTTTTTT.

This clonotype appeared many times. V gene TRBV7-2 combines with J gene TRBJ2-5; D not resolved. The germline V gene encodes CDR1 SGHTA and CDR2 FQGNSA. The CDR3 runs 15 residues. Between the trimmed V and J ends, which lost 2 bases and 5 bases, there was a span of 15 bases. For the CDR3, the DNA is TGTGCCAGCAGCTTACTCCCGAGGTTTGCGGAGACCCAGTACTTC. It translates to CASSLLPRFAETQYF.

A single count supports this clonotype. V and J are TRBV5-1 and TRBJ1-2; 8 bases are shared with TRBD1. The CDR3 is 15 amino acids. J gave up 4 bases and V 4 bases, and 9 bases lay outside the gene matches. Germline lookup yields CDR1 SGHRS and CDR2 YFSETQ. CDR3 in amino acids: CASSATGTGSYGYTF. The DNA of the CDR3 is TGCGCCAGCAGCGCCACGGGGACAGGAAGCTATGGCTACACCTTC.

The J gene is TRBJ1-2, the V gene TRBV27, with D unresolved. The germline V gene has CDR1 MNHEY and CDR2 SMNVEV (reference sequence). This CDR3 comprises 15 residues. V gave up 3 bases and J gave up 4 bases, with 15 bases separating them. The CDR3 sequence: CASSLVGPTPYGYTF. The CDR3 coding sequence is TGTGCCAGCAGTTTGGTCGGCCCCACCCCCTATGGCTACACCTTC.

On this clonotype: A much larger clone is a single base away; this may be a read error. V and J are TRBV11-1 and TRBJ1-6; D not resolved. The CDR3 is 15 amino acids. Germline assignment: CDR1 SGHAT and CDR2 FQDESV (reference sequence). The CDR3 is CASNLNLVDNSPLHF. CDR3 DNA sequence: TGTGCCAGCAACTTAAATCTAGTGGATAATTCACCCCTCCACTTT.

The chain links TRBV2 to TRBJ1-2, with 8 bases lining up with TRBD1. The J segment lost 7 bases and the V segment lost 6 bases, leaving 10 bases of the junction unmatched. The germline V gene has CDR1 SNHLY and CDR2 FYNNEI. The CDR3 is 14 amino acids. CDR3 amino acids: CASRGTGSSGGYTF. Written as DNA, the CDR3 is TGTGCCAGCAGAGGGACAGGTTCTTCGGGTGGCTACACCTTC.

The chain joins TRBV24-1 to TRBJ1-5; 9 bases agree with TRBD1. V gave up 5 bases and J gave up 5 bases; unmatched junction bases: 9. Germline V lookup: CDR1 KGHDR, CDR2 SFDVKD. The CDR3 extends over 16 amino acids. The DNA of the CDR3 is TGTGCCACCAGTGCATCGGACAGGGGAAAGGATCAGCCCCAGCATTTT. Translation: CATSASDRGKDQPQHF.

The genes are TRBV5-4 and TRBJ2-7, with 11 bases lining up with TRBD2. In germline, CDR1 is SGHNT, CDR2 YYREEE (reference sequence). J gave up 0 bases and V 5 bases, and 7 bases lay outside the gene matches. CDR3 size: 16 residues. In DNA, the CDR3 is TGTGCCAGCAGTCTGACTAGCGGGACCCTCTCCTACGAGCAGTACTTC. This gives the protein CASSLTSGTLSYEQYF.

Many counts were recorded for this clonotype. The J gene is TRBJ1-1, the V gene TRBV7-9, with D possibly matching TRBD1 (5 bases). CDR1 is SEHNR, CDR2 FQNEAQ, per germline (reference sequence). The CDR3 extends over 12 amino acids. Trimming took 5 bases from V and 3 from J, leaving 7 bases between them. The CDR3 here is CASSQGYTEAFF. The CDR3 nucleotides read TGTGCCAGCAGCCAGGGTTACACTGAAGCTTTCTTT.

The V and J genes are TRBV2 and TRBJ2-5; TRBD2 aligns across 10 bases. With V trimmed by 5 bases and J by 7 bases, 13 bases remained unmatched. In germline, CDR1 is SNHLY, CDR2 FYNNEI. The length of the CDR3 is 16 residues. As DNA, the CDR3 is TGTGCCAGCAGTTCCACACTAGCGGGGTGGGCACGGACCCAGTACTTC. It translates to CASSSTLAGWARTQYF.

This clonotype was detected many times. This CDR3 is CASRLDVGNQPQHF. CDR3 DNA sequence: TGTGCCAGCAGACTCGATGTAGGCAATCAGCCCCAGCATTTT. The chain is built from TRBV2 and TRBJ1-5; D gene ambiguous. Trimming took 6 bases from V and 2 from J, leaving 11 bases between them. CDR3 length: 14 residues. Germline V lookup: CDR1 SNHLY, CDR2 FYNNEI. The variable domain in full, with the rest retrieved from reference TRBV2 and TRBJ1-5, is EPEVTQTPSHQVTQMGQEVILRCVPISNHLYFYWYRQILGQKVEFLVSFYNNEISEKSEIFDDQFSVERPDGSNFTLKIRSTKLEDSAMYFCASRLDVGNQPQHFGDGTRLSIL.

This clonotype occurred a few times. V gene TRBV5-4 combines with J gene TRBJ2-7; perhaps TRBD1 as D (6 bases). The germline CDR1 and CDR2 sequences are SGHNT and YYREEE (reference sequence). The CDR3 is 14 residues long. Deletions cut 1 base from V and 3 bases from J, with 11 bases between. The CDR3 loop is CASSLRGTNYEQYF. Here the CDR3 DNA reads TGTGCCAGCAGCTTGAGGGGGACCAACTACGAGCAGTACTTC.

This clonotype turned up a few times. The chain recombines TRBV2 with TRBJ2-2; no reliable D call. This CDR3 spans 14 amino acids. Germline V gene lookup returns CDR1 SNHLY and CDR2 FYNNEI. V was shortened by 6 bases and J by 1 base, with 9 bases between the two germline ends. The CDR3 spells CASRTVQNTGELFF. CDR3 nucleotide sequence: TGTGCCAGCAGGACCGTACAGAACACCGGGGAGCTGTTTTTT.

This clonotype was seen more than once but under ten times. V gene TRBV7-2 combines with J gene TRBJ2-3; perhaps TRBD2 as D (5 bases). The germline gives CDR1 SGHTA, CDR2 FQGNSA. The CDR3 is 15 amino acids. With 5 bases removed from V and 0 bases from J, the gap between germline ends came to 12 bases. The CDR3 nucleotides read TGTGCCAGCAGCCTTGACTACTTAAGCACAGATACGCAGTATTTT. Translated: CASSLDYLSTDTQYF.

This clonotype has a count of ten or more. The CDR3, as DNA: TGTGCCAGCAGCCCCGGACAAACCCAGTACTTC. This translates into CASSPGQTQYF. J is TRBJ2-5 and V is TRBV14; TRBD1 is a possible D gene (5 bases). V lost 4 bases and J lost 8, with 8 bases in between. The CDR3 runs 11 residues. Germline-derived CDR1 and CDR2 are SGHDN and FVKESK.

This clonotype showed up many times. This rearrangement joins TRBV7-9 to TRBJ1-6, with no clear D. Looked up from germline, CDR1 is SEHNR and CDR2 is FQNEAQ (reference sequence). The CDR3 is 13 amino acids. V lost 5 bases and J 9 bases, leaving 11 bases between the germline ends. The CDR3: CASSEDGVSPLHF. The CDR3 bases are TGTGCCAGCAGCGAAGACGGGGTTTCACCCCTCCACTTT. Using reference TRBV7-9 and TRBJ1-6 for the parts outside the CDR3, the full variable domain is DTGVSQNPRHKITKRGQNVTFRCDPISEHNRLYWYRQTLGQGPEFLTYFQNEAQLEKSRLLSDRFSAERPKGSFSTLEIQRTEQGDSAMYLCASSEDGVSPLHFGNGTRLTVT.

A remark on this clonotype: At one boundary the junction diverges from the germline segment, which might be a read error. CDR3 amino acids: CASSFLGRTEAVF. DNA of the CDR3: TGTGCCAGCAGCTTTTTGGGGCGCACTGAAGCTGTCTTT. The chain couples TRBV7-9 to TRBJ1-1; the D gene is possibly TRBD1 (5 bases). The CDR3 is 13 residues long. Germline CDR1 reads SEHNR; CDR2 reads FQNEAQ (reference sequence).

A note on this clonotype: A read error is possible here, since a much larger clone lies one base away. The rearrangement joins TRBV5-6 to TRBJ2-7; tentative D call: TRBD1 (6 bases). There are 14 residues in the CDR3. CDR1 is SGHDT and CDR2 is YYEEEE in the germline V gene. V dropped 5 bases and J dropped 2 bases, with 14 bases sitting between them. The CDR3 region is CASSYVTGTYEQYF. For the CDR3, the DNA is TGTGCCAGCAGTTATGTGACAGGAACCTACGAGCAGTACTTC.

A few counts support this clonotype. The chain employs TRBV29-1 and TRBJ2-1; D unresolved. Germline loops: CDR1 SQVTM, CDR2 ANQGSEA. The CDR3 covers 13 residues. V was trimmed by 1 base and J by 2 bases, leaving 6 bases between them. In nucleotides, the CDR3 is TGCAGCGTTGAAGGACGACCCTACAATGAGCAGTTCTTC. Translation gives CSVEGRPYNEQFF.

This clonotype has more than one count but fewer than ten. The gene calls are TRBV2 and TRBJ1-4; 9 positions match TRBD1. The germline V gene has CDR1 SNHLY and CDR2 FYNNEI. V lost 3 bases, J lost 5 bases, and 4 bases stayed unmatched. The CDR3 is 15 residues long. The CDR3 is CASSEPGQGNEKLFF. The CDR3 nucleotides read TGTGCCAGCAGTGAGCCGGGACAGGGAAATGAAAAACTGTTTTTT. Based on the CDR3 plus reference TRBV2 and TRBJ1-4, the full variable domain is EPEVTQTPSHQVTQMGQEVILRCVPISNHLYFYWYRQILGQKVEFLVSFYNNEISEKSEIFDDQFSVERPDGSNFTLKIRSTKLEDSAMYFCASSEPGQGNEKLFFGSGTQLSVL.

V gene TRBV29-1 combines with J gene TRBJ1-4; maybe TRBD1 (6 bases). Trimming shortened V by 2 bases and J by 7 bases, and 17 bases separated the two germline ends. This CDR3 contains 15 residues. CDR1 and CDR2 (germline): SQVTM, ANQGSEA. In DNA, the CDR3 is TGCAGCGTTGAAATGGGGGGCCAGGGCGGTGAAAAACTGTTTTTT. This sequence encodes CSVEMGGQGGEKLFF.

The CDR3: CASSRNAGQGVGELFF. The CDR3 DNA follows: TGCGCCAGCAGCCGCAACGCGGGACAGGGGGTCGGGGAGCTGTTTTTT. The V and J genes are TRBV4-3 and TRBJ2-2; TRBD1 matches at 11 bases. With 4 bases clipped from V and 7 bases from J, the junction kept 8 bases outside the gene matches. This CDR3 spans 16 amino acids. Germline assignment: CDR1 LGHNA and CDR2 YSLEER.

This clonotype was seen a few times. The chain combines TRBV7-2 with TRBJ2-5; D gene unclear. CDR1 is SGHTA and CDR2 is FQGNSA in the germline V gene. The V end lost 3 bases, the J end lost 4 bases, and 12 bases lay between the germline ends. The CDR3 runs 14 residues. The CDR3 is CASSFSFGRETQYF. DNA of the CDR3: TGTGCCAGCAGCTTTTCTTTTGGCCGAGAGACCCAGTACTTC.

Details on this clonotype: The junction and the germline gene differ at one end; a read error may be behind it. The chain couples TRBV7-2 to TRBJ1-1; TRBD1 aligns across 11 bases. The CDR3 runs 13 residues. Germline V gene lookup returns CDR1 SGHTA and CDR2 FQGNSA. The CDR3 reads CASSYGTGGDRAF. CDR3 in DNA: TGTGCCAGCAGCTATGGGACAGGGGGGGATCGGGCCTTT.